This note documents a single TCR beta chain sequence. The sample belongs to a study of blood T cell repertoires in COVID-19. Sequencing was performed with immunoSEQ multiplex PCR; in TCRdb, only in-frame clones are kept and a portion is missing. The sample gives roughly 170,000 clones, roughly 89% of which show up once; approximately 12% is in the top ten. CDR3 size: 14 residues. CDR1 and CDR2 from the germline V gene are MNHEY and SVGAGI. Losses at the gene ends were 5 bases for V and 0 bases for J; bases not matched to a gene: 4. Sequences were obtained from peripheral blood. V gene TRBV6-5 combines with J gene TRBJ2-7; 7 positions match TRBD1. The receptor was derived from a woman between 65 and 79 years old with COVID-19, enrolled during active disease. CDR3 DNA sequence: TGTGCCAGCAGTAAGACAGGGAGCTCCTACGAGCAGTACTTC. Its translation is CASSKTGSSYEQYF.